This section outlines one T cell receptor beta chain sequence together with its context. What it binds is unknown. These data belong to a study of blood T cells in healthy people across ages. PCR was performed a second time for about 6 to 11 cycles using a sample-barcoded 5' primer and a J-beta primer mix. A single record per CDR3 protein comes from TCRdb applying MiXCR to the 5' RACE reads. The sample yields about 1.8 million distinct CDR3 sequences, roughly 49% seen once. The V end lost 5 bases, the J end lost 7 bases, and 17 bases lay between the germline ends. The V gene's germline CDR1 is MNHEY and CDR2 SMNVEV (reference sequence). The CDR3 extends over 14 amino acids. The study's findings and limits: Naive T cell percentage by flow cytometry tracked strongly with beta diversity. With age, beta diversity per million T cells declined roughly linearly, significantly by around 43.

Donors ranged from 6 to 90 years old and were healthy Caucasians in Russia. Total RNA was isolated from each sample in quantities of at least 6 micrograms. The chain links TRBV27 to TRBJ1-1; no firm D call. This receptor was taken from a woman in her thirties or forties in good health. The sequenced material came from blood. This CDR3 is CASSPGRLADEAFF. In DNA, the CDR3 is TGTGCCAGCAGTCCCGGTAGATTGGCGGATGAAGCTTTCTTT.